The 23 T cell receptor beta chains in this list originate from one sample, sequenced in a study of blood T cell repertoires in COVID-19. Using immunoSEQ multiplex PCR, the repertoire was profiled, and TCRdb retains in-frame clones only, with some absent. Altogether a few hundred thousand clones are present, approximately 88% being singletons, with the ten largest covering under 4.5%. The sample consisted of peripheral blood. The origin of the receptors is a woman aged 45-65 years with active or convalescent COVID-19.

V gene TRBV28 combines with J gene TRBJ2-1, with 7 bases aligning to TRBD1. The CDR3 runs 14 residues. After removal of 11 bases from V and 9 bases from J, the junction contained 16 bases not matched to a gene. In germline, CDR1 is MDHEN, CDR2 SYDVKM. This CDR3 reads CAVDRVPPYAEQFF. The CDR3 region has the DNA TGTGCCGTTGACAGGGTCCCCCCTTACGCTGAGCAGTTCTTC.

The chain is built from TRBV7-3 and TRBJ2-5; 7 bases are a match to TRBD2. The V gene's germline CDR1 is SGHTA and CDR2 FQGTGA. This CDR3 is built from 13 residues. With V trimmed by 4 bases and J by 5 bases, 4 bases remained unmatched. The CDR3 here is CASSSGRYETQYF. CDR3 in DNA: TGTGCCAGCAGCTCCGGGAGGTACGAGACCCAGTACTTC.

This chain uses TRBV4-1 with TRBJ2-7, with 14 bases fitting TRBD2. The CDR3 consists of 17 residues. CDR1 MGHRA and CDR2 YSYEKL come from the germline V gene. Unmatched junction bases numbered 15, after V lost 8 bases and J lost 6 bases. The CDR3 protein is CASLPGLAGDLRGEQYF. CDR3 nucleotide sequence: TGCGCCAGCCTTCCGGGACTAGCGGGAGATTTGAGGGGCGAGCAGTACTTC.

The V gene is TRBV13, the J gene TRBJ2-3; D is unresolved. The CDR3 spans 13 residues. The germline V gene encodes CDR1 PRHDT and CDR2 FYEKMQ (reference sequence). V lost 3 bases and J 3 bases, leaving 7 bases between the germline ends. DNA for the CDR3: TGTGCCAGCAGCTTTTTCGGGACAGATACGCAGTATTTT. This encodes CASSFFGTDTQYF.

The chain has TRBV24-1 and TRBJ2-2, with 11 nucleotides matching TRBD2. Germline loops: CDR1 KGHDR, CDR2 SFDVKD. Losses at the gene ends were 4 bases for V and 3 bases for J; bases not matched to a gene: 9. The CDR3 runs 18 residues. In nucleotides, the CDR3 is TGTGCCACCAGTGACAACTCTGGGACTAGCGGAGACACCGGGGAGCTGTTTTTT. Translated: CATSDNSGTSGDTGELFF.

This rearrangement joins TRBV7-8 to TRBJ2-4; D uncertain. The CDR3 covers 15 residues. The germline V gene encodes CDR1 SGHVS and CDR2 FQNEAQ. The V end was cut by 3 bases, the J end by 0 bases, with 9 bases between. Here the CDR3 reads CASSFGAEAKNIQYF. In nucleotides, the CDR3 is TGTGCCAGCAGCTTCGGAGCAGAAGCCAAAAACATTCAGTACTTC.

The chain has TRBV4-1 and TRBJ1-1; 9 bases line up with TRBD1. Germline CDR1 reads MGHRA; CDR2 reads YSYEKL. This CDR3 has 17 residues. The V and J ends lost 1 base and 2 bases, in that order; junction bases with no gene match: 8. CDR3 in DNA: TGCGCCAGCAGCCAAGCCTTCCAGGGACAGGGAAACACTGAAGCTTTCTTT. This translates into CASSQAFQGQGNTEAFF.

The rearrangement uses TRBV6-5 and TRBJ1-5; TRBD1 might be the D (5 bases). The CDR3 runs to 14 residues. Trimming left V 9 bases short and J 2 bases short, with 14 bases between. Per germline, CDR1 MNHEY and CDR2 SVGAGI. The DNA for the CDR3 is TGTGCCAGTAGTCAGGGTAGTCGCAATCAGCCCCAGCATTTT. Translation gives CASSQGSRNQPQHF.

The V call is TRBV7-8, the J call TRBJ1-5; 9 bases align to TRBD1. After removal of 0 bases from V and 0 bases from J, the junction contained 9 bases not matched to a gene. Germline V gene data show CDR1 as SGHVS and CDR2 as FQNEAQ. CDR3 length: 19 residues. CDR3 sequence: CASSLAGTGRLYSNQPQHF. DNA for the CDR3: TGTGCCAGCAGCTTAGCCGGGACAGGGCGACTTTATAGCAATCAGCCCCAGCATTTT.

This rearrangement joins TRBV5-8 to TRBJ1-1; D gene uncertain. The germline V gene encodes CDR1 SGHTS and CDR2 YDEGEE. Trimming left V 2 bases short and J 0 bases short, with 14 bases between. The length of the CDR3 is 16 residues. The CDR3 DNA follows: TGTGCCAGCAGCTTCGCTGAGGGCCAAATGAACACTGAAGCTTTCTTT. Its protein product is CASSFAEGQMNTEAFF.

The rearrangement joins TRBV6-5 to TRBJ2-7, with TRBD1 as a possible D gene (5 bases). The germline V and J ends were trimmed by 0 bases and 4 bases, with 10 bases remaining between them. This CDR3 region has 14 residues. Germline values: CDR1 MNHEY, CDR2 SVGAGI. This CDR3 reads CASSYSLGDYEQYF. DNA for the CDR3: TGTGCCAGCAGTTACTCGTTAGGGGATTACGAGCAGTACTTC.

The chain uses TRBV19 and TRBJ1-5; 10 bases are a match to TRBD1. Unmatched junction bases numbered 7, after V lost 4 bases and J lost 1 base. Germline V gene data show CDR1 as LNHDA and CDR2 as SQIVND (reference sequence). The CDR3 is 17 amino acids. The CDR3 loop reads CASSRTGGLLSNQPQHF. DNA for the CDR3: TGTGCCAGTAGTAGGACAGGGGGTCTCCTGAGCAATCAGCCCCAGCATTTT.

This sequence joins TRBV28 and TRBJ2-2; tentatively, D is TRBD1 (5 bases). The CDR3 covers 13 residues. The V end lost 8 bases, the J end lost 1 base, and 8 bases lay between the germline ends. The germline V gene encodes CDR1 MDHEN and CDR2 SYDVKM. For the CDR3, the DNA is TGTGCCAGCCGAGACAGGAACACCGGGGAGCTGTTTTTT. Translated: CASRDRNTGELFF.

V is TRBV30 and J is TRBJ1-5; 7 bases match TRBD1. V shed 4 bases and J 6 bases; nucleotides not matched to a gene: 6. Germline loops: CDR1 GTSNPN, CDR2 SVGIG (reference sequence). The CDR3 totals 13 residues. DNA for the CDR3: TGTGCCTGGACAGGGGGAGTGACTCAGCCCCAGCATTTT. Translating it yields CAWTGGVTQPQHF. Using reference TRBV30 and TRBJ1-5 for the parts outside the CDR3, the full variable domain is SQTIHQWPATLVQPVGSPLSLECTVEGTSNPNLYWYRQAAGRGLQLLFYSVGIGQISSEVPQNLSASRPQDRQFILSSKKLLLSDSGFYLCAWTGGVTQPQHFGDGTRLSIL.

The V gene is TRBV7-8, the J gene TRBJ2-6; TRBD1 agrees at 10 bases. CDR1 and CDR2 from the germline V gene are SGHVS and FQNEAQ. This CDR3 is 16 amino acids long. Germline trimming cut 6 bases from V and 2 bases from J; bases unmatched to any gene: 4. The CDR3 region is CASSPGTGAGANVLTF. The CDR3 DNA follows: TGTGCCAGCAGTCCCGGGACAGGGGCTGGGGCCAACGTCCTGACTTTC. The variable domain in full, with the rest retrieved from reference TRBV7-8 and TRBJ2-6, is GAGVSQSPRYKVAKRGQDVALRCDPISGHVSLFWYQQALGQGPEFLTYFQNEAQLDKSGLPSDRFFAERPEGSVSTLKIQRTQQEDSAVYLCASSPGTGAGANVLTFGAGSRLTVL.

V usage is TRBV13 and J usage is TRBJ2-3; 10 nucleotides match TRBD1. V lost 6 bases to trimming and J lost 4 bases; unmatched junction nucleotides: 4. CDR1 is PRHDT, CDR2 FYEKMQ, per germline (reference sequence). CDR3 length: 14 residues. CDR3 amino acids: CASSRGQGADTQYF. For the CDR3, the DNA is TGTGCCAGCAGTCGAGGACAGGGGGCAGATACGCAGTATTTT.

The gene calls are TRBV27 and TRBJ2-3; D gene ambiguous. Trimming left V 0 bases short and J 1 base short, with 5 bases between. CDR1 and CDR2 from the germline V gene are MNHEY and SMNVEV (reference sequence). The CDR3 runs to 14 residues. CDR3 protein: CASSLSLGTDTQYF. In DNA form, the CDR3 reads TGTGCCAGCAGTTTATCGCTAGGCACAGATACGCAGTATTTT.

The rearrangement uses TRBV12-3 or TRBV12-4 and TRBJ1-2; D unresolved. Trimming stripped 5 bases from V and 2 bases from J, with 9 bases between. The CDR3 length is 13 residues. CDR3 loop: CASSGSANYGYTF. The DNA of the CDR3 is TGTGCCAGCAGTGGCAGTGCCAACTATGGCTACACCTTC.

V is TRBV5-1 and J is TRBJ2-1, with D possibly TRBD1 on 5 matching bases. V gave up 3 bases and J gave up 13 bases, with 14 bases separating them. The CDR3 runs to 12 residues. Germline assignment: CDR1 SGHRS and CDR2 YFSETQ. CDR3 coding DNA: TGCGCCAGCAGCTACGGACAAGATATACAGTTCTTC. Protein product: CASSYGQDIQFF. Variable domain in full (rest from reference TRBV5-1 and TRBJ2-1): KAGVTQTPRYLIKTRGQQVTLSCSPISGHRSVSWYQQTPGQGLQFLFEYFSETQRNKGNFPGRFSGRQFSNSRSEMNVSTLELGDSALYLCASSYGQDIQFFGPGTRLTVL.

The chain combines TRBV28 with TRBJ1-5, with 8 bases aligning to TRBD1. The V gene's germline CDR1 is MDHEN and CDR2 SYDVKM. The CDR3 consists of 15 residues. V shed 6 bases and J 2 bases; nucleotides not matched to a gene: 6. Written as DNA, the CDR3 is TGTGCCAGCAGCCTCAGGGGGCACGGCAATCAGCCCCAGCATTTT. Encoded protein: CASSLRGHGNQPQHF.

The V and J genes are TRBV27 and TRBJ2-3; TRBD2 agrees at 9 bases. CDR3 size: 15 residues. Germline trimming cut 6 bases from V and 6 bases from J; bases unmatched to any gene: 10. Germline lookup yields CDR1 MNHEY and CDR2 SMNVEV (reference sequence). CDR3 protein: CASRAGGRASDTQYF. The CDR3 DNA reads TGTGCCAGCAGGGCCGGCGGGAGGGCCTCGGATACGCAGTATTTT.

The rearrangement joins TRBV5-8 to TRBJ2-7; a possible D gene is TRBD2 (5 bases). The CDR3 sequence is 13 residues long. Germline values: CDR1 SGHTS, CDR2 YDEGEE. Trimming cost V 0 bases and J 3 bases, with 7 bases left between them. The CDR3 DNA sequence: TGTGCCAGCAGCTTGGGAGGGTACTACGAGCAGTACTTC. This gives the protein CASSLGGYYEQYF.

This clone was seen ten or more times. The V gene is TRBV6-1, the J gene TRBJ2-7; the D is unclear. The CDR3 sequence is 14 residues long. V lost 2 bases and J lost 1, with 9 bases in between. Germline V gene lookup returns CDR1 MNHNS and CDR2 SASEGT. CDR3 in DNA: TGTGCCAGCAGTGAAACGCACAATTCCTACGAGCAGTACTTC. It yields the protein CASSETHNSYEQYF.